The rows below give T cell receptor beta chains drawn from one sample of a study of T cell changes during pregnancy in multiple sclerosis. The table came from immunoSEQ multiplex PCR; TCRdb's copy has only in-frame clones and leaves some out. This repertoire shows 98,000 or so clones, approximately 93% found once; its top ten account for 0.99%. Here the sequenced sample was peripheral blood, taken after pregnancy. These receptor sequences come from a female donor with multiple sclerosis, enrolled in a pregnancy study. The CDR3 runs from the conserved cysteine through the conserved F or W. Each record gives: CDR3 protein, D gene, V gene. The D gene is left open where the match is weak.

CASSPPNYYEQYF . TRBV18
CASSLRDRPNEKLFF TRBD1 TRBV27
CASSLAGTDFSYEQYF TRBD1 TRBV28
CASSLPQGSNTEAFF . TRBV5-4
CSVGGTVNTEAFF . TRBV29-1
CASSPPQGQYEQYF . TRBV18
CASSTRLLGNTIYF . TRBV28
CASRTGGKNEQFF TRBD1 TRBV27
CASSSGGVHTEAFF . TRBV7-9
CASNLGGGNTGELFF . TRBV19
CASSSRGFSGNTIYF . TRBV27
CASSLGQSREKLFF . TRBV28
CASSADRGTEAFF TRBD1 TRBV7-3
CASSIGAEEQYF . TRBV19
CSVENQGSYGYTF . TRBV29-1
CASSEYRDNEQFF . TRBV25-1
CASSLRPAGTSTDTQYF TRBD2 TRBV7-3
CASSPPGPSGLNKFF . TRBV28
CASSIDRARGTQYF TRBD1 TRBV7-2
CASSILAGAKTQYF TRBD2 TRBV19
CASSLEYRDTDTQYF . TRBV5-1
CSVVSGGDYGYTF . TRBV29-1
CASSGGQGYEQYF TRBD1 TRBV13
CASSLAVTSGSYPYEQYF TRBD2 TRBV5-1
CASSHNYEQYF . TRBV6-5
CASSPAGAETQYF . TRBV27
CASKDRDTEAFF TRBD1 TRBV6-4
CASSFVSDTDTQYF . TRBV28
CSVLGTSGRGTVYEQYF TRBD2 TRBV29-1
CASSSLGQGKYGYTF TRBD1 TRBV5-1
CASSESPGGRETQYF TRBD2 TRBV10-2
CASSRDSEPYEQYF TRBD1 TRBV7-9
CASSSAAGITNEKLFF . TRBV27
CASSSTGARHYEQYF TRBD1 TRBV9
CAWSVWGGTEAFF . TRBV30
CASSDRATAGSTGELFF . TRBV6-1